The 19 T cell receptor beta chains in this list originate from one sample, sequenced in a study of CD8 T cells in ankylosing spondylitis. Each CDR3 protein gets one entry after TCRdb re-called the 5' RACE reads with MiXCR. The sample holds 30,000 to 45,000 distinct CDR3 sequences, about 6% seen once. Input material: blood, either unsorted or a sorted T cell fraction (not recorded which). All receptors derive from a male donor with ankylosing spondylitis or in good health (not recorded which).

This clonotype was found many times. The V call is TRBV25-1, the J call TRBJ2-7, with D uncertain. Germline assignment: CDR1 MGHDK and CDR2 SYGVNS. The length of the CDR3 is 13 residues. Trimming removed 1 base from V and 2 bases from J, with 6 bases in between. CDR3: CASSESGTYEQYF. The CDR3 DNA follows: TGTGCCAGCAGTGAATCGGGCACCTACGAGCAGTACTTC.

This clonotype showed up many times. The chain employs TRBV27 and TRBJ1-5, with a tentative D call TRBD1 (5 bases). This CDR3 region has 14 residues. Germline V gene lookup returns CDR1 MNHEY and CDR2 SMNVEV (reference sequence). Trimming removed 3 bases at V and 4 bases at J, with 10 bases between. CDR3 region: CASSFHGANQPQHF. CDR3 sequence (DNA): TGTGCCAGCAGTTTTCACGGGGCAAATCAGCCCCAGCATTTT.

This clonotype was counted at least ten times. This rearrangement joins TRBV20-1 to TRBJ2-1, with 14 bases matching TRBD2. The CDR3 runs to 15 residues. The J segment lost 3 bases and the V segment lost 3 bases, leaving 1 base of the junction unmatched. CDR1 DFQATT and CDR2 SNEGSKA come from the germline V gene (reference sequence). CDR3 residues: CSARGLAGVYNEQFF. The CDR3 DNA follows: TGCAGTGCTAGGGGACTAGCGGGGGTCTACAATGAGCAGTTCTTC.

This clonotype was recorded at least ten times. The chain couples TRBV23-1 to TRBJ2-2; D is possibly TRBD1 (6 bases). TRBV23-1 is recorded as an ORF, its role being uncertain. The CDR3 consists of 16 residues. V was shortened by 5 bases and J by 1 base, with 14 bases between the two germline ends. CDR3 loop: CASSTRTTGNTGELFF. As DNA, the CDR3 is TGCGCCAGCAGTACCCGCACGACAGGGAACACCGGGGAGCTGTTTTTT.

Ten or more counts support this clonotype. The CDR3 reads CASSLGDELLGGFF. In DNA form, the CDR3 reads TGCGCCAGCAGCTTGGGGGACGAACTACTCGGGGGGTTCTTC. The chain combines TRBV5-1 with TRBJ2-1; D possibly corresponds to TRBD2 (6 bases). Deletions cut 0 bases from V and 15 bases from J, with 19 bases between. CDR1 and CDR2 from the germline V gene are SGHRS and YFSETQ. The CDR3 runs 14 residues.

This clonotype was seen ten or more times. The CDR3 nucleotides are TGCGCCAGCAGCCGGGGGGACAGGGGCGTCACCGGGGAGCTGTTTTTT. Translation: CASSRGDRGVTGELFF. J is TRBJ2-2 and V is TRBV5-1; 10 nucleotides agree with TRBD1. The CDR3 is 16 residues long. Trimming cost V 4 bases and J 4 bases; bases outside gene matches: 7. CDR1 is SGHRS, CDR2 YFSETQ, per germline.

The table lists this clonotype with many counts. The DNA of the CDR3 is TGCGCCAGCAGCTTGGGAGGGGGTGACTATGGCTACACCTTC. It yields the protein CASSLGGGDYGYTF. The chain combines TRBV5-1 with TRBJ1-2, with D possibly TRBD1 on 6 matching bases. V lost 0 bases to trimming and J lost 3 bases, with 9 bases between them. Germline loops: CDR1 SGHRS, CDR2 YFSETQ. There are 14 residues in the CDR3.

With respect to this clonotype: Possible read error: a much larger clone is one base away. The V call is TRBV25-1, the J call TRBJ2-7, with D uncertain. CDR3 length: 14 amino acids. Germline V CDR1 and CDR2: MGHDK, SYGVNS. The germline V and J ends were trimmed by 5 bases and 2 bases, with 13 bases remaining between them. In DNA form, the CDR3 reads TGTGCCAGCAGTCCGTGGTGGGCGCCCTACGAGCAGTACTTC. Protein: CASSPWWAPYEQYF.

This clonotype was seen repeatedly, ten times or more. V gene TRBV7-3 combines with J gene TRBJ2-5; 8 bases match TRBD2. Germline V gene sequence: CDR1 SGHTA, CDR2 FQGTGA. The V gene end was trimmed by 5 bases and the J gene end by 5 bases; junction bases not matched to a gene: 13. This CDR3 has 16 residues. For the CDR3, the DNA is TGTGCCAGCAGCCTTGGACTAGCCGGGGGCACGGAGACCCAGTACTTC. It is translated as CASSLGLAGGTETQYF.

There are many counts of this clonotype. J is TRBJ1-1 and V is TRBV19, with D uncertain. The CDR3 extends over 14 amino acids. The germline V and J ends were trimmed by 0 bases and 5 bases, with 10 bases remaining between them. Looked up from germline, CDR1 is LNHDA and CDR2 is SQIVND (reference sequence). Here the CDR3 reads CASSIELGLTEAFF. In nucleotides, the CDR3 is TGTGCCAGTAGTATAGAATTGGGGTTGACTGAAGCTTTCTTT.

In its sample, this clonotype was seen many times. J is TRBJ2-3 and V is TRBV11-2; tentative D call: TRBD1 (6 bases). CDR3 size: 15 residues. V gave up 4 bases and J gave up 1 base, with 12 bases separating them. The germline V gene encodes CDR1 SGHAT and CDR2 FQNNGV. DNA for the CDR3: TGTGCCAGCAGCTCCTCCGGACAGCGCACAGATACGCAGTATTTT. Protein product: CASSSSGQRTDTQYF.

This clonotype was seen many times. This rearrangement joins TRBV6-5 to TRBJ1-1; D call uncertain. V was pared by 0 bases and J by 4 bases, with 9 bases between. The CDR3 totals 14 residues. The germline V gene encodes CDR1 MNHEY and CDR2 SVGAGI. Written as DNA, the CDR3 is TGTGCCAGCAGTTACTCGAACGGGCTCACTGAAGCTTTCTTT. It yields the protein CASSYSNGLTEAFF.

This clonotype was observed many times. This chain uses TRBV9 with TRBJ1-2; 7 bases align to TRBD1. Germline loops: CDR1 SGDLS, CDR2 YYNGEE. The junction had 3 bases not matched to a gene; V was cut back by 5 bases and J by 2 bases. The CDR3 covers 13 residues. The CDR3: CASRRDSNYGYTF. The CDR3 coding sequence is TGTGCCAGCAGACGGGACAGCAACTATGGCTACACCTTC.

In this sample, this clonotype turned up a few times. The gene calls are TRBV20-1 and TRBJ2-5, with D perhaps matching TRBD2 (5 bases). The CDR3 has 15 residues. The V gene lost 0 bases and the J gene lost 5 bases, with 16 bases spanning the gap. Germline V gene lookup returns CDR1 DFQATT and CDR2 SNEGSKA (reference sequence). The CDR3 DNA sequence: TGCAGTGCTAGAGATCCCGAGGGATCCGGCGAGACCCAGTACTTC. This translates into CSARDPEGSGETQYF.

This clonotype was found many times. The gene calls are TRBV12-3 or TRBV12-4 and TRBJ2-7; 7 nucleotides match TRBD2. After removal of 5 bases from V and 7 bases from J, the junction contained 5 bases not matched to a gene. The CDR3 totals 12 residues. The CDR3 region is CASSSGVGEQYF. CDR3 sequence (DNA): TGTGCCAGCAGTAGCGGGGTTGGGGAGCAGTACTTC.

The sample holds many counts of this clonotype. The chain links TRBV20-1 to TRBJ1-6; D call uncertain. The CDR3 runs to 12 residues. V dropped 7 bases and J dropped 6 bases, with 10 bases sitting between them. CDR1 and CDR2 from the germline V gene are DFQATT and SNEGSKA (reference sequence). In nucleotides, the CDR3 is TGCAGTGTCGGCTTAGTTAATTCACCCCTCCACTTT. Translated: CSVGLVNSPLHF.

This clonotype was picked up many times. This chain links TRBV6-2 or TRBV6-3 with TRBJ1-1; D ambiguous. V gave up 7 bases and J gave up 3 bases, with 18 bases separating them. Germline loops: CDR1 MNHEY, CDR2 SVGEGT. This CDR3 region has 15 residues. The CDR3 nucleotides read TGTGCCAGCACGGATCCCTCCGCGCAGGACACTGAAGCTTTCTTT. This gives the protein CASTDPSAQDTEAFF.

This clonotype was found many times. The chain couples TRBV11-1 to TRBJ2-4, with a weak D call TRBD2 (6 bases). Trimming removed 8 bases from V and 5 bases from J, with 13 bases in between. The CDR3 contains 13 residues. Germline CDR1 is SGHAT and CDR2 is FQDESV (reference sequence). CDR3 sequence reads: CASLRLGENIQYF. The CDR3 bases are TGTGCCAGCTTAAGACTAGGCGAAAACATTCAGTACTTC. The full variable domain, its missing parts supplied by reference TRBV11-1 and TRBJ2-4, is EAEVAQSPRYKITEKSQAVAFWCDPISGHATLYWYRQILGQGPELLVQFQDESVVDDSQLPKDRFSAERLKGVDSTLKIQPAELGDSAMYLCASLRLGENIQYFGAGTRLSVL.

Many counts were recorded for this clonotype. The V and J genes are TRBV4-3 and TRBJ1-5, with a tentative D call TRBD1 (6 bases). V lost 4 bases and J 7 bases, leaving 17 bases between the germline ends. The CDR3 is 15 residues long. CDR1 LGHNA and CDR2 YSLEER come from the germline V gene. The CDR3 DNA is TGCGCCAGCAGCCTCGGGCAGGGGAGAGAACAGCCCCAGCATTTT. Translation: CASSLGQGREQPQHF.